This T cell receptor beta chain was documented in a study of shared clonotypes between healthy human individuals. CDR1 is SGHRS and CDR2 is YFSETQ in the germline V gene. V was shortened by 4 bases and J by 1 base, with 11 bases between the two germline ends. This CDR3 is 14 amino acids long. The protocol was immunoSEQ multiplex PCR, while the TCRdb copy is restricted to in-frame clones and leaves out a portion. The repertoire has approximately 980,000 clones, approximately 76% of them found once; the top ten carry around 1.5%. Remarks on this clone: Antigen: not known.

Study-wide points: A limitation of the genetic and exposure-history diversity represented arose from few donors.

The gene calls are TRBV5-1 and TRBJ1-1; maybe TRBD1 (6 bases). Sequencing used memory CD4+ T cells sorted from blood. Described subset: CD45RA-negative fraction. The sequence came from a man aged 18 to 30 in good health. The CDR3 DNA reads as TGCGCCAGCAGCGCACAGGGAGAGAACACTGAAGCTTTCTTT. As protein: CASSAQGENTEAFF.